This TCR beta chain was obtained from a study of identifying expanded T cells in peripheral blood. Points from the study as a whole: Technical replicates showed approximately 1.2 changed clones; two weeks 15 to 20; four weeks 19.

To note about this clone: Its antigen is unknown.

V gave up 2 bases and J gave up 2 bases; unmatched junction bases: 2. CDR1 is SGHNT, CDR2 YYREEE, per germline (reference sequence). The CDR3 loop spans 14 amino acids. The data were produced by immunoSEQ multiplex PCR, yet TCRdb's version contains in-frame clones alone and is incomplete. There are some 80,000 clones in the sample; around nine tenths occur only once, and 7% to 8.5% lies in the top ten. The gene calls are TRBV5-4 and TRBJ2-5; 8 nucleotides line up with TRBD1. The sequence was obtained from a person aged 18 to 75 in good health. The sequenced sample consisted of blood. The CDR3 protein is CASSFGQGQETQYF. The CDR3, as DNA: TGTGCCAGCAGCTTCGGACAGGGTCAAGAGACCCAGTACTTC.